A single sample is the source of the 10 T cell receptor beta chains below, sequenced in a study of shared clonotypes between healthy human individuals. The assay was immunoSEQ multiplex PCR, and TCRdb's table has in-frame clones only and misses some. The table has millions of clones, roughly 93% seen once; the top ten hold about 0.37%. The sample comprised naive CD4+ T cells from PBMCs. This sample's subset: CD45RA+ positively selected. These receptor sequences come from a man aged 18-30 years in good health. Some clones in this sample may be carry-over from other donors' samples.

The CDR3 here is CASSERGQGPDTQYF. CDR3 DNA: TGTGCCAGCAGTGAAAGGGGACAGGGGCCAGATACGCAGTATTTT. The rearrangement uses TRBV2 and TRBJ2-3, with 10 positions matching TRBD1. The length of the CDR3 is 15 residues. Germline V gene lookup returns CDR1 SNHLY and CDR2 FYNNEI. Losses at the gene ends were 2 bases for V and 4 bases for J; bases not matched to a gene: 3. The full variable domain, in which reference TRBV2 and TRBJ2-3 provide the parts outside the CDR3, is EPEVTQTPSHQVTQMGQEVILRCVPISNHLYFYWYRQILGQKVEFLVSFYNNEISEKSEIFDDQFSVERPDGSNFTLKIRSTKLEDSAMYFCASSERGQGPDTQYFGPGTRLTVL.

This CDR3 reads CASSSGPTGRDTQYF. In DNA form, the CDR3 reads TGTGCCAGCAGCTCAGGCCCTACAGGGAGGGATACGCAGTATTTT. J is TRBJ2-3 and V is TRBV11-2; either TRBD1 or TRBD2 may fit D (6 bases each). The V and J ends lost 4 bases and 6 bases respectively, with 17 bases between them. The CDR3 is 15 amino acids. Germline V lookup: CDR1 SGHAT, CDR2 FQNNGV.

This chain joins TRBV5-1 and TRBJ2-7; D might be TRBD1 or TRBD2, each matching 5 bases. Germline V lookup: CDR1 SGHRS, CDR2 YFSETQ. The CDR3 has 12 amino acids. Trimming shortened V by 7 bases and J by 3 bases, and 11 bases separated the two germline ends. CDR3 nucleotide sequence: TGCGCCAGCGGAGAGGGGAACTACGAGCAGTACTTC. This sequence encodes CASGEGNYEQYF.

Concerning this clone: Other DNA sequences from this sample encode an identical CDR3 as well. In DNA form, the CDR3 reads TGCGCCAGCAGCTTGGGCGGGACAAGCACAGATACGCAGTATTTT. It encodes CASSLGGTSTDTQYF. J is TRBJ2-3 and V is TRBV5-1, with D possibly called TRBD1 or TRBD2 (6 bases each). The CDR3 sequence is 15 residues long. Germline V lookup: CDR1 SGHRS, CDR2 YFSETQ. V gave up 0 bases and J gave up 0 bases, with 8 bases separating them.

This clone was seen once. The chain joins TRBV7-8 to TRBJ1-5, with 10 bases fitting TRBD1. The germline CDR1 and CDR2 sequences are SGHVS and FQNEAQ. V lost 6 bases and J lost 4; bases outside the gene matches: 9. This CDR3 has 16 amino acids. The CDR3 coding sequence is TGTGCCAGCAGTCGTAATAGGACAGGGGGAAATCAGCCCCAGCATTTT. Protein sequence: CASSRNRTGGNQPQHF.

The genes are TRBV9 and TRBJ2-7, with 11 bases fitting TRBD2. CDR3 length: 19 amino acids. Trimming cost V 0 bases and J 0 bases; bases outside gene matches: 11. Germline values: CDR1 SGDLS, CDR2 YYNGEE. CDR3 loop: CASSVGITGGTSGSYEQYF. Here the CDR3 DNA reads TGTGCCAGCAGCGTAGGGATTACGGGAGGGACTAGCGGCTCCTACGAGCAGTACTTC. The full variable domain, its missing parts supplied by reference TRBV9 and TRBJ2-7, is DSGVTQTPKHLITATGQRVTLRCSPRSGDLSVYWYQQSLDQGLQFLIQYYNGEERAKGNILERFSAQQFPDLHSELNLSSLELGDSALYFCASSVGITGGTSGSYEQYFGPGTRLTVT.

The V and J genes are TRBV27 and TRBJ2-7; 8 bases are shared with TRBD1. J lost 0 bases, V lost 6 bases, and 1 base had no gene match. Germline-derived CDR1 and CDR2 are MNHEY and SMNVEV (reference sequence). The CDR3 has 13 residues. CDR3: CASRDRASYEQYF. The CDR3 DNA reads TGTGCCAGCAGGGACAGGGCCTCCTACGAGCAGTACTTC.

In regard to this clone: Other DNA sequences of this sample code for an identical CDR3. The CDR3 spells CASSLIGGEQYF. Written as DNA, the CDR3 is TGTGCCAGCAGCTTAATAGGGGGCGAGCAGTACTTC. The chain joins TRBV7-3 to TRBJ2-7; a weak D match, TRBD1 (6 bases). The CDR3 has 12 residues. Germline V gene lookup returns CDR1 SGHTA and CDR2 FQGTGA. Trimming pared 1 base from V and 6 bases from J, leaving 7 bases between.

CDR3 in DNA: TGTGCCAGCTCACCGACTAGCGGGAGTATAGATGAGCAGTTCTTC. Translated, it gives CASSPTSGSIDEQFF. The rearrangement uses TRBV18 and TRBJ2-1; 12 nucleotides line up with TRBD2. The germline V gene encodes CDR1 KGHSH and CDR2 LQKENI. The CDR3 runs 15 residues. V gave up 3 bases and J gave up 8 bases; unmatched junction bases: 5.

The rearrangement joins TRBV6-1 to TRBJ2-2; D gene ambiguous. This CDR3 comprises 15 residues. Per the germline V gene, CDR1 is MNHNS and CDR2 is SASEGT. With 4 bases removed from V and 0 bases from J, the gap between germline ends came to 9 bases. The CDR3 reads CASSVQTANTGELFF. In nucleotides, the CDR3 is TGTGCCAGCAGTGTCCAAACGGCGAACACCGGGGAGCTGTTTTTT.